This T cell receptor beta chain was captured in a study of regulatory T cells in long-lasting Graves disease. Germline assignment: CDR1 MDHEN and CDR2 SYDVKM. CDR3 length equals 14 residues. V was pared by 6 bases and J by 0 bases, with 9 bases between. To make TCR beta libraries, researchers used iRepertoire HTBI primers and Arm-PCR of CDR3 regions. Using its own MiXCR run on the multiplex PCR reads, TCRdb lists one record per CDR3 protein. The sample yields more than 350,000 distinct CDR3 sequences, 20% to 25% seen once. Time point specified: persistent/refractory GD, antithyroid drugs over 5 years with positive TRAb. RNA extracted from PBMCs served as the sequencing template. Tubes containing EDTA received about 10 milliliters of drawn peripheral blood.

The chain joins TRBV28 to TRBJ2-1; D is undetermined. The specimen comprised peripheral blood mononuclear cells (PBMCs), sampled when the disease was refractory, from a patient treated with antithyroid drugs. This TCR was sampled from a female donor with Graves disease. CDR3 sequence: CASRGRSSYNEQFF. CDR3 nucleotides: TGTGCCAGCAGGGGCAGGTCCTCCTACAATGAGCAGTTCTTC. The whole variable domain, remainder taken from reference TRBV28 and TRBJ2-1, is DVKVTQSSRYLVKRTGEKVFLECVQDMDHENMFWYRQDPGLGLRLIYFSYDVKMKEKGDIPEGYSVSREKKERFSLILESASTNQTSMYLCASRGRSSYNEQFFGPGTRLTVL.